The 11 T cell receptor beta chains reported below all come from one sample, sequenced in a study of blood T cell repertoires in COVID-19. Clones were sequenced by immunoSEQ multiplex PCR, and TCRdb holds only the in-frame ones, with some missing. The table has 450,000 or so clones, roughly nine tenths seen once; the top ten hold around 0.92%. Sequencing was carried out using peripheral blood. The receptors derive from a man aged 18 to 30 with COVID-19, enrolled during active disease.

The chain carries TRBV20-1 and TRBJ1-5, with TRBD1 identical over 9 bases. After removal of 3 bases from V and 2 bases from J, the junction contained 2 bases not matched to a gene. This CDR3 is 14 amino acids long. CDR1 DFQATT and CDR2 SNEGSKA come from the germline V gene (reference sequence). CDR3 sequence (DNA): TGCAGTGCTAGTTGGGACAGGGGCAATCAGCCCCAGCATTTT. Translating gives CSASWDRGNQPQHF.

The chain combines TRBV19 with TRBJ1-4, with TRBD1 matching over 9 bases. The germline CDR1 and CDR2 sequences are LNHDA and SQIVND (reference sequence). The CDR3 is 16 amino acids. Germline trimming cut 5 bases from V and 8 bases from J; bases unmatched to any gene: 12. The DNA for the CDR3 is TGTGCCAGTAGTTTAATGGGGACAGGGAATTTCGAAAAACTGTTTTTT. This translates into CASSLMGTGNFEKLFF.

The rearrangement joins TRBV15 to TRBJ2-3, with D unclear. Looked up from germline, CDR1 is LNHNV and CDR2 is YYDKDF (reference sequence). V was shortened by 1 base and J by 3 bases, with 5 bases between the two germline ends. The CDR3 sequence is 13 residues long. Here the CDR3 DNA reads TGTGCCACCAGCAGAGTCCAGACAGATACGCAGTATTTT. It translates to CATSRVQTDTQYF.

This clone occurred once. The J gene is TRBJ1-6, the V gene TRBV19; perhaps TRBD1 as D (5 bases). Germline loops: CDR1 LNHDA, CDR2 SQIVND (reference sequence). This CDR3 is 14 amino acids long. V lost 6 bases to trimming and J lost 9 bases, with 15 bases between them. The CDR3 is CASSAQGKGSPLHF. In DNA form, the CDR3 reads TGTGCCAGTAGCGCCCAGGGAAAGGGTTCACCCCTCCACTTT.

The gene calls are TRBV5-1 and TRBJ2-3; D call uncertain. CDR3 length: 13 amino acids. Trimming stripped 4 bases from V and 7 bases from J, with 13 bases between. The V gene's germline CDR1 is SGHRS and CDR2 YFSETQ. The CDR3 DNA follows: TGCGCCAGCAGCGGTGGTTTATGGCATACGCAGTATTTT. Translation: CASSGGLWHTQYF.

The chain joins TRBV24-1 to TRBJ2-2; the D gene is possibly TRBD2 (6 bases). The ends were cut back, 3 bases at V and 4 bases at J, with 17 bases in the middle. Germline loops: CDR1 KGHDR, CDR2 SFDVKD. The CDR3 is 17 amino acids. The CDR3 bases are TGTGCCACCAGTGATATGGATCGTGGAGGGTCCACCGGGGAGCTGTTTTTT. The encoded protein is CATSDMDRGGSTGELFF.

The V gene is TRBV7-9, the J gene TRBJ1-5; TRBD1 might be the D (6 bases). Trimming left V 1 base short and J 5 bases short, with 15 bases between. The CDR3 has 16 amino acids. Germline-derived CDR1 and CDR2 are SEHNR and FQNEAQ (reference sequence). CDR3 nucleotide sequence: TGTGCCAGCAGCTTAGATCCAGGGGAGGGCGATCAGCCCCAGCATTTT. Its translation is CASSLDPGEGDQPQHF. Supplemented by reference TRBV7-9 and TRBJ1-5, the full variable domain reads DTGVSQNPRHKITKRGQNVTFRCDPISEHNRLYWYRQTLGQGPEFLTYFQNEAQLEKSRLLSDRFSAERPKGSFSTLEIQRTEQGDSAMYLCASSLDPGEGDQPQHFGDGTRLSIL.

The chain uses TRBV7-9 and TRBJ2-2, with no clear D. With 1 base removed from V and 0 bases from J, the gap between germline ends came to 9 bases. The CDR3 runs 16 residues. CDR1 is SEHNR and CDR2 is FQNEAQ in the germline V gene (reference sequence). CDR3 amino acids: CASSLESGSNTGELFF. The CDR3 bases are TGTGCCAGCAGCTTAGAGTCCGGTTCGAACACCGGGGAGCTGTTTTTT.

The rearrangement joins TRBV19 to TRBJ1-1, with D hard to call. Trimming removed 5 bases from V and 6 bases from J, with 10 bases in between. This CDR3 region has 12 residues. Germline V CDR1 and CDR2: LNHDA, SQIVND (reference sequence). The CDR3 coding sequence is TGTGCCAGTAGTCACACGTCTTCTGAAGCTTTCTTT. Amino acid sequence: CASSHTSSEAFF.

CDR3 bases: TGTGCCAGCAGCTTAGTCAGGGCCAGGATCTACGAGCAGTACTTC. Amino acid sequence: CASSLVRARIYEQYF. The chain uses TRBV7-9 and TRBJ2-7, with D possibly matching TRBD1 (5 bases). V was trimmed by 1 base and J by 3 bases, leaving 13 bases between them. Germline V gene lookup returns CDR1 SEHNR and CDR2 FQNEAQ (reference sequence). The CDR3 covers 15 residues.

The rearrangement uses TRBV5-6 and TRBJ2-7; no clear D. The V gene lost 0 bases and the J gene lost 2 bases, with 12 bases spanning the gap. Germline V gives CDR1 SGHDT, CDR2 YYEEEE. The CDR3 consists of 15 residues. CDR3 bases: TGTGCCAGCAGCTTGGTTCCGGGTAGCACCTACGAGCAGTACTTC. Its protein is CASSLVPGSTYEQYF.